Listed here are 5 T cell receptor beta chains from one sample, sequenced in a study of CD8+ T cells in alopecia areata. cDNA serving as the sequencing template came from extracted, reverse transcribed RNA. Assay: immunoSEQ multiplex PCR; the TCRdb copy retains only in-frame clones and omits some. This sample has 180,000 or so clones, with about three fifths found just once. The treatment is: oral pan-JAK inhibitor, 5-10 mg twice daily. The sample was CD4+ T cells sorted from blood, taken between weeks 55 and 70, from a patient treated with tofacitinib. The receptors stem from a human donor with alopecia areata.

V usage is TRBV5-1 and J usage is TRBJ2-7; no clear D gene. The CDR3 totals 15 residues. Per the germline V gene, CDR1 is SGHRS and CDR2 is YFSETQ. Deletions cut 6 bases from V and 0 bases from J, with 16 bases between. The DNA for the CDR3 is TGCGCCAGCACCCCGGGCGCAGGCCGCTCCTACGAGCAGTACTTC. This translates into CASTPGAGRSYEQYF.

This clone has a handful of counts. The CDR3 protein is CAWSHGNYGYTF. The CDR3 bases are TGTGCCTGGAGCCACGGGAACTATGGCTACACCTTC. This chain links TRBV30 with TRBJ1-2, with D unclear. Between the trimmed V and J ends, which lost 3 bases and 2 bases, there was a span of 7 bases. The germline V gene has CDR1 GTSNPN and CDR2 SVGIG (reference sequence). This CDR3 is built from 12 residues.

This chain connects TRBV10-3 to TRBJ1-2; 7 bases map to TRBD1. The CDR3 contains 13 residues. The J segment lost 5 bases and the V segment lost 2 bases, leaving 2 bases of the junction unmatched. Germline V lookup: CDR1 ENHRY, CDR2 SYGVKD. The CDR3 protein is CAISEPGGYGYTF. CDR3 coding DNA: TGTGCCATCAGTGAGCCAGGGGGATATGGCTACACCTTC.

This clone turned up a few times. This chain uses TRBV23-1 with TRBJ1-2, with 7 bases matching TRBD1. TRBV23-1 is sorted into the ORF group, with uncertain function. This CDR3 is 15 amino acids long. V was clipped by 8 bases and J by 4 bases; unmatched bases: 13. DNA of the CDR3: TGCGCCAGCCCCTCGGGCTCGCAGGGGGGCTATGGCTACACCTTC. Protein sequence: CASPSGSQGGYGYTF.

The chain is built from TRBV2 and TRBJ1-5, with TRBD1 as a possible D gene (5 bases). This CDR3 region has 14 residues. V dropped 6 bases and J dropped 6 bases, with 15 bases sitting between them. Germline V lookup: CDR1 SNHLY, CDR2 FYNNEI. CDR3 residues: CASRGGEVGQPQHF. The CDR3 DNA follows: TGTGCCAGCAGAGGAGGGGAAGTGGGTCAGCCCCAGCATTTT.